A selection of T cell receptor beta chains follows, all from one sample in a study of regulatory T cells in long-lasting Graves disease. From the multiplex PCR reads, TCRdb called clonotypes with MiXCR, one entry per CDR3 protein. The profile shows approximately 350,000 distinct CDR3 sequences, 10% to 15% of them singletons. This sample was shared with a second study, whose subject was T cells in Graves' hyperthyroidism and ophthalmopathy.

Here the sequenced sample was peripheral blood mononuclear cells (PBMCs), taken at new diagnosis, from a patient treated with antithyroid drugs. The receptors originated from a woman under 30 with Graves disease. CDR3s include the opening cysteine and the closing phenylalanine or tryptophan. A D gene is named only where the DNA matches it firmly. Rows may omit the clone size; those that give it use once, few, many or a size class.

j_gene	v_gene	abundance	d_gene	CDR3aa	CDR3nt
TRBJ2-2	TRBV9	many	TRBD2	CASSVESGRAMNTGELFF	TGTGCCAGCAGCGTAGAAAGCGGGAGGGCCATGAACACCGGGGAGCTGTTTTTT
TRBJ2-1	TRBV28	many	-	CASLSLPGNEQFF	TGTGCCAGCCTGTCTCTCCCCGGGAATGAGCAGTTCTTC
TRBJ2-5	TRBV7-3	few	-	CASSLEGTYQETQYF	TGTGCCAGCAGCTTGGAAGGGACGTACCAAGAGACCCAGTACTTC
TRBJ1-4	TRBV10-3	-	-	CAISETSGATNEKLFF	TGTGCCATCAGTGAGACCTCAGGGGCAACTAATGAAAAACTGTTTTTT
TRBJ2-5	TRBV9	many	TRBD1	CASSSGQGYYQGTQYF	TGTGCCAGCAGCTCCGGACAGGGCTACTATCAGGGGACCCAGTACTTC
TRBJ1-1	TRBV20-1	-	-	CSAYTEAFF	TGCAGTGCTTACACTGAAGCTTTCTTT
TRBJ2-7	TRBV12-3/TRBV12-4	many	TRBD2	CASSFTSGREEQYF	TGTGCCAGCAGTTTCACTAGCGGGAGAGAGGAGCAGTACTTC
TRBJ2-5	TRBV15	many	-	CATSRGLAGQAETQYF	TGTGCCACCAGCAGAGGGCTAGCGGGACAGGCAGAGACCCAGTACTTC
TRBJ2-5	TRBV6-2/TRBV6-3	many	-	CASSYGTAQETQYF	TGTGCCAGCAGTTACGGCACAGCCCAAGAGACCCAGTACTTC
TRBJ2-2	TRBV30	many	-	CAWGQEGELFF	TGTGCCTGGGGGCAGGAGGGGGAGCTGTTTTTT
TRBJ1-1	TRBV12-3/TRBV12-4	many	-	CASSWGDLNTEAFF	TGTGCCAGCAGCTGGGGGGATTTGAACACTGAAGCTTTCTTT
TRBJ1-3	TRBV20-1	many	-	CSARTPSSGNTIYF	TGCAGTGCTAGAACTCCCTCCTCTGGAAACACCATATATTTT
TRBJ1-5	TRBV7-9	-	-	CASSSRDQPQHF	TGTGCCAGCAGCAGTCGTGATCAGCCCCAGCATTTT
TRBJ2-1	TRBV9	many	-	CASSVYGLVAGDNEQFF	TGTGCCAGCAGCGTATATGGGTTGGTTGCAGGGGACAATGAGCAGTTCTTC
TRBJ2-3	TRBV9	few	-	CASSVDLTDTQYF	TGTGCCAGCAGCGTAGACCTGACAGATACGCAGTATTTT
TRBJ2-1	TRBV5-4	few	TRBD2	CASSSQTSGYNEQFF	TGTGCCAGCAGCTCCCAGACTAGCGGTTACAATGAGCAGTTCTTC
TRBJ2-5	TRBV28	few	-	CASSSESRNWETQYF	TGTGCCAGCAGCTCGGAGAGCCGAAATTGGGAGACCCAGTACTTC
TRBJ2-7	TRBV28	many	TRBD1	CASSLTGTAEQYF	TGTGCCAGCAGTCTCACCGGGACAGCCGAGCAGTACTTC
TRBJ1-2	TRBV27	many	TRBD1	CASTTFGRGKTGGGYGYTF	TGTGCCAGCACCACTTTTGGTCGGGGTAAAACAGGGGGCGGCTATGGCTACACCTTC
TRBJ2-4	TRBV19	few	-	CASTTFGQGRWAKNIQYF	TGTGCCAGTACCACCTTTGGTCAAGGCCGTTGGGCCAAAAACATTCAGTACTTC
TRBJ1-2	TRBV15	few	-	CATSREGGYGYTF	TGTGCCACCAGCAGAGAAGGGGGCTATGGCTACACCTTC
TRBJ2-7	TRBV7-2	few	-	CASSSRQRSSYEQYF	TGTGCCAGCAGCTCAAGACAGAGGAGCTCCTACGAGCAGTACTTC
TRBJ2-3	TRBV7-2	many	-	CASSLSTFRTDTQYF	TGTGCCAGCAGCTTAAGTACCTTCCGCACAGATACGCAGTATTTT
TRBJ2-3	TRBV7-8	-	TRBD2	CASSFLAGTPDTQYF	TGTGCCAGCAGCTTCTTAGCGGGGACGCCAGATACGCAGTATTTT
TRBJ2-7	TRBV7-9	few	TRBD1	CASSPQTGGSSYEQYF	TGTGCCAGCAGCCCTCAGACAGGGGGTTCCTCCTACGAGCAGTACTTC
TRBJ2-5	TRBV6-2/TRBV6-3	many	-	CASRRTPEETQYF	TGTGCCAGCCGTCGGACTCCGGAGGAGACCCAGTACTTC
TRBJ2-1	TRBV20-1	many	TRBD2	CSGRAGNEQFF	TGTAGCGGGAGGGCTGGGAATGAGCAGTTCTTC
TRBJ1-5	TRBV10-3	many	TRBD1	CAISERAGDSYQPQHF	TGTGCCATCAGTGAGCGGGCCGGGGACAGCTATCAGCCCCAGCATTTT
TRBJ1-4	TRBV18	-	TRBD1	CASSPLDIAGTAEKLFF	TGTGCCAGCTCACCACTCGACATCGCCGGGACAGCAGAAAAACTGTTTTTT
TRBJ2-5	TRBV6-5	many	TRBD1	CASSYFGQGQETQYF	TGTGCCAGCAGTTACTTTGGACAGGGTCAAGAGACCCAGTACTTC
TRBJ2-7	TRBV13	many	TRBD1	CASSGPAGTGRVYEQYF	TGTGCCAGCAGCGGACCGGCCGGGACAGGTAGAGTCTACGAGCAGTACTTC
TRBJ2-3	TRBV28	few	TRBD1	CASTFRGGLSDTQYF	TGTGCCAGCACCTTTAGAGGGGGCTTATCAGATACGCAGTATTTT
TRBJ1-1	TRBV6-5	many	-	CASSYSVGTEAFF	TGTGCCAGCAGTTACTCGGTAGGAACTGAAGCTTTCTTT
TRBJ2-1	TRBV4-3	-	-	CASSQDLWAEQFF	TGCGCCAGCAGCCAAGATTTGTGGGCAGAGCAGTTCTTC
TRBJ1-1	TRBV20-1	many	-	CSARDPWGVGPTGTEAFF	TGCAGTGCTAGAGACCCCTGGGGAGTGGGGCCCACGGGGACTGAAGCTTTCTTT
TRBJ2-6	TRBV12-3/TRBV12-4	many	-	CASSSRRGSGANVLTF	TGTGCCAGCAGTTCCCGGAGGGGCTCTGGGGCCAACGTCCTGACTTTC
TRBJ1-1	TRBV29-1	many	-	CSGIGTEAFF	TGCAGCGGGATAGGCACTGAAGCTTTCTTT